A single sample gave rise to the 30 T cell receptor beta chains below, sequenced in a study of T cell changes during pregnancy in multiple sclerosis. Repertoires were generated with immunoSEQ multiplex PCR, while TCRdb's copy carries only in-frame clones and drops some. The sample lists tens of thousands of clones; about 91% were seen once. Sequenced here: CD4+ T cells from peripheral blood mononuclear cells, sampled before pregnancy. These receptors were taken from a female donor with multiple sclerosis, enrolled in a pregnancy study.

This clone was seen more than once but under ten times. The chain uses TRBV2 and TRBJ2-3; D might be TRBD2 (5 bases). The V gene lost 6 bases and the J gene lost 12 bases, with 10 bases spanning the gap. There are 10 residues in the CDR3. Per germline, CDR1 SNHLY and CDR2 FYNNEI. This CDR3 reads CASRRRTQYF. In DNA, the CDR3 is TGTGCCAGCAGGAGGAGGACCCAGTATTTT.

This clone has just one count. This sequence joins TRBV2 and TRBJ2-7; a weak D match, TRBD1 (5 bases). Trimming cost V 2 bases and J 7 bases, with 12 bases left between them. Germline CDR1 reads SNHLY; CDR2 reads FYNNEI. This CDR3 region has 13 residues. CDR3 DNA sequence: TGTGCCAGCAGTGAAAATTCAGGGAATGAGCAGTACTTC. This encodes CASSENSGNEQYF.

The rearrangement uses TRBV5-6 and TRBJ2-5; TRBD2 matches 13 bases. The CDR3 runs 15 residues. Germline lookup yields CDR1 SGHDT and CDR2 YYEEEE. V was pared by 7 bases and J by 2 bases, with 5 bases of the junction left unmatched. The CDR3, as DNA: TGTGCCAGCCGAAAACTAGCGGGGGGGCAAGAGACCCAGTACTTC. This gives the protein CASRKLAGGQETQYF. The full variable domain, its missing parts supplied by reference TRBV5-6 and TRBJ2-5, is DAGVTQSPTHLIKTRGQQVTLRCSPKSGHDTVSWYQQALGQGPQFIFQYYEEEERQRGNFPDRFSGHQFPNYSSELNVNALLLGDSALYLCASRKLAGGQETQYFGPGTRLLVL.

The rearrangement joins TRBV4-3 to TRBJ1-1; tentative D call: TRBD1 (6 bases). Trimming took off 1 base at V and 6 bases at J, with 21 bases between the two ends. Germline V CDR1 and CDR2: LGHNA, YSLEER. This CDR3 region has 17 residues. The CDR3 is CASSQGSGGDLRPEAFF. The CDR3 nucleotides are TGCGCCAGCAGCCAAGGTAGCGGGGGCGACCTCAGGCCTGAAGCTTTCTTT.

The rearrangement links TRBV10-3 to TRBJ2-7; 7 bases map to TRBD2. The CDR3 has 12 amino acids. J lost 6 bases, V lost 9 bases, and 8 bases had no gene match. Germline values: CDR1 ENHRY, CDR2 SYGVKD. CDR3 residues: CAIISREGEQYF. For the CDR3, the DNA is TGTGCCATAATTTCCAGGGAGGGCGAGCAGTACTTC.

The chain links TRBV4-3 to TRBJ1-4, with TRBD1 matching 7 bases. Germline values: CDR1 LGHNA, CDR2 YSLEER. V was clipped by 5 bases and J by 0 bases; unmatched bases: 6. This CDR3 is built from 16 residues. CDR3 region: CASSRGDRATNEKLFF. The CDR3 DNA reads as TGCGCCAGCAGCAGGGGCGACAGGGCAACTAATGAAAAACTGTTTTTT.

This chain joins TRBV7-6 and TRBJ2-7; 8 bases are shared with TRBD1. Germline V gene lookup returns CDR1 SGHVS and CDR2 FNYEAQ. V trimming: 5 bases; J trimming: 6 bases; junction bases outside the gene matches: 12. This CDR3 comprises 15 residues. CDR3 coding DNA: TGTGCCAGCAGCACCCGGACAGGGTTGGTTTCCGAGCAGTACTTC. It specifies CASSTRTGLVSEQYF.

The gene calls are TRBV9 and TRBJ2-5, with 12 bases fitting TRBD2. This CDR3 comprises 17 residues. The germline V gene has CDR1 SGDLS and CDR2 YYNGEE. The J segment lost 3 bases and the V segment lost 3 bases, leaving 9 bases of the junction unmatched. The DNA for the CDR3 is TGTGCCAGCAGCGCCCCCTCGACTAGCGGGGGTAAAGAGACCCAGTACTTC. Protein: CASSAPSTSGGKETQYF.

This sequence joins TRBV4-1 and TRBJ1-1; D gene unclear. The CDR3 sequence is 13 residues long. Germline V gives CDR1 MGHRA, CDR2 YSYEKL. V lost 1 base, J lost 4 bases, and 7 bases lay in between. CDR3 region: CASSQGRGTEAFF. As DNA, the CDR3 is TGCGCCAGCAGCCAAGGCCGGGGCACTGAAGCTTTCTTT.

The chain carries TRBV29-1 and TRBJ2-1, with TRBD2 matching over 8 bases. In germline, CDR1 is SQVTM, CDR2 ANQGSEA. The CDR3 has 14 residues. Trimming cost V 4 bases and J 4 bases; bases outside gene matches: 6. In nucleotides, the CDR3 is TGCAGCGTTGGGGGCGGGGGGTCTTACAATGAGCAGTTCTTC. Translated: CSVGGGGSYNEQFF.

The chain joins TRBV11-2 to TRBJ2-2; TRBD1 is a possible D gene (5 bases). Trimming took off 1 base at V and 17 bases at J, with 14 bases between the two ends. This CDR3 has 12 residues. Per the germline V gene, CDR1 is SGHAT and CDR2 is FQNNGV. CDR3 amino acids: CASSLARARAFF. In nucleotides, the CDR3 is TGTGCCAGCAGCTTAGCACGCGCCAGGGCATTTTTT.

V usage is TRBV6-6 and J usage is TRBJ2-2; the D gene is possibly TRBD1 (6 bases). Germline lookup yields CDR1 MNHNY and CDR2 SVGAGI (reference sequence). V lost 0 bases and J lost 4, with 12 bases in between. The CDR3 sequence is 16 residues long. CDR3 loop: CASSYSKPGATGELFF. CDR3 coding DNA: TGTGCCAGCAGTTACTCGAAACCAGGGGCCACCGGGGAGCTGTTTTTT.

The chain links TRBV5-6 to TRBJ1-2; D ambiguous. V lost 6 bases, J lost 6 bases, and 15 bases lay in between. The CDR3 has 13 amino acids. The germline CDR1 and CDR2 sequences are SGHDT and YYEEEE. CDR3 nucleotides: TGTGCCAGCACCCCGGTCTCGGGAGATGGCTACACCTTC. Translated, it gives CASTPVSGDGYTF.

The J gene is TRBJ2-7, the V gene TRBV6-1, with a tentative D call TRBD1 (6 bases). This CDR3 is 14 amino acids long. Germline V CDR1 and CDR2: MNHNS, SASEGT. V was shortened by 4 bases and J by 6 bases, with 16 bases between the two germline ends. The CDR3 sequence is CASSAGTGFGEQYF. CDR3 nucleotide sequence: TGTGCCAGCAGTGCAGGTACAGGGTTCGGCGAGCAGTACTTC.

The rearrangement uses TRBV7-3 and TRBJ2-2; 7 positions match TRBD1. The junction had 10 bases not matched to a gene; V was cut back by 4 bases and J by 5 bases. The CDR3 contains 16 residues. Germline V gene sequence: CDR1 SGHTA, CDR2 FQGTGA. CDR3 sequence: CASSSPTGIWTGELFF. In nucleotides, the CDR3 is TGTGCCAGCAGCTCGCCGACAGGGATTTGGACCGGGGAGCTGTTTTTT.

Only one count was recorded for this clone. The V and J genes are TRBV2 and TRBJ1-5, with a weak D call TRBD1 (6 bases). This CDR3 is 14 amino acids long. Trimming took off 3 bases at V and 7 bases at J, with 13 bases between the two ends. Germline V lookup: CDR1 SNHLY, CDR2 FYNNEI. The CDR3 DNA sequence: TGTGCCAGCAGTGAGCCCAGGGGTTACCAGCCCCAGCATTTT. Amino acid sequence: CASSEPRGYQPQHF.

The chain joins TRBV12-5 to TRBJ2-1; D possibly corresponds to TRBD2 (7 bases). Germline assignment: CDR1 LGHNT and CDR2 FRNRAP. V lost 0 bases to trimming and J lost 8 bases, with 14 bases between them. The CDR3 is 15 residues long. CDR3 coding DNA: TGTGCTAGTGGTTTGGTAGTGGGGGGGCTCCATGAGCAGTTCTTC. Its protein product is CASGLVVGGLHEQFF.

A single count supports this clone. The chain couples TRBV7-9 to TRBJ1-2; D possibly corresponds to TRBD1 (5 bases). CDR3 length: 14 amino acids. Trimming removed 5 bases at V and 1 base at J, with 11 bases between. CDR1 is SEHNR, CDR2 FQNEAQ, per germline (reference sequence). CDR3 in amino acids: CASSEGDSNYGYTF. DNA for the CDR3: TGTGCCAGCAGCGAAGGCGACAGTAACTATGGCTACACCTTC.

The CDR3 loop reads CASTATGTGFAYEQYF. CDR3 coding DNA: TGTGCCAGTACTGCCACCGGGACAGGTTTCGCCTACGAGCAGTACTTC. The gene calls are TRBV19 and TRBJ2-7, with 8 positions matching TRBD1. From germline, CDR1 is LNHDA and CDR2 SQIVND (reference sequence). The CDR3 length is 16 residues. Trimming removed 7 bases from V and 2 bases from J; junction bases left unmatched: 13.

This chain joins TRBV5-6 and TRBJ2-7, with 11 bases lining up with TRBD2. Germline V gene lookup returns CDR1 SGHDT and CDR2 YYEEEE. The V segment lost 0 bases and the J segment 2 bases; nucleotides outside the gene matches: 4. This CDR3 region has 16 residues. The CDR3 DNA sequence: TGTGCCAGCAGCTTGGCCCCGACTAGCGGGGCCTACGAGCAGTACTTC. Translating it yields CASSLAPTSGAYEQYF. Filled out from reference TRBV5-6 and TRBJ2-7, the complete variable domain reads DAGVTQSPTHLIKTRGQQVTLRCSPKSGHDTVSWYQQALGQGPQFIFQYYEEEERQRGNFPDRFSGHQFPNYSSELNVNALLLGDSALYLCASSLAPTSGAYEQYFGPGTRLTVT.

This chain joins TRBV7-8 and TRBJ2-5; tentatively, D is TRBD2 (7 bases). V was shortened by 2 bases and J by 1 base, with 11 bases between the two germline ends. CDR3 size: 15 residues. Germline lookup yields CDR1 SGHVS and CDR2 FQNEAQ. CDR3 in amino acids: CASSLRGGSQETQYF. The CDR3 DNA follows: TGTGCCAGCAGCTTAAGGGGGGGGTCCCAAGAGACCCAGTACTTC.

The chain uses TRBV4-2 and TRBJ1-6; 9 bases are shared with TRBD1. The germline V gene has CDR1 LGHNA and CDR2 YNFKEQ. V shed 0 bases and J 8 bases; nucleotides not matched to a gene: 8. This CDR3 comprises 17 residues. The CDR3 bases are TGTGCCAGCAGCCAAGACCCACGGACAGGGGCGTATTCACCCCTCCACTTT. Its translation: CASSQDPRTGAYSPLHF.

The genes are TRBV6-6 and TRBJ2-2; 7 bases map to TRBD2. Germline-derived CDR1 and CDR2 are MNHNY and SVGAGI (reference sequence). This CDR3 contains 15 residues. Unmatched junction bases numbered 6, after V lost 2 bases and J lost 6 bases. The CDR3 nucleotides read TGTGCCAGCAGTTACCCAGGGAGGGTAGCCGGGGAGCTGTTTTTT. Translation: CASSYPGRVAGELFF.

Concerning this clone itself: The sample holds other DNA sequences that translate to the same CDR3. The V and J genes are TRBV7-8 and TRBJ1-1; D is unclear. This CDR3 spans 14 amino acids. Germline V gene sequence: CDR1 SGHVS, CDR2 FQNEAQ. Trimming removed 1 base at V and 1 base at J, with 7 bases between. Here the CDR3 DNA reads TGTGCCAGCAGCTTAGTTGGAGGGAACACTGAAGCTTTCTTT. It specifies CASSLVGGNTEAFF.

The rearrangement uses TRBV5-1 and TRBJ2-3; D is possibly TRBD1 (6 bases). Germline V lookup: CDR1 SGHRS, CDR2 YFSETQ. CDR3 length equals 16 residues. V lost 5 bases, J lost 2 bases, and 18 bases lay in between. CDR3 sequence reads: CASRPALTGYTDTQYF. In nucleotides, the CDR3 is TGCGCCAGCAGACCTGCCCTCACAGGGTACACAGATACGCAGTATTTT.

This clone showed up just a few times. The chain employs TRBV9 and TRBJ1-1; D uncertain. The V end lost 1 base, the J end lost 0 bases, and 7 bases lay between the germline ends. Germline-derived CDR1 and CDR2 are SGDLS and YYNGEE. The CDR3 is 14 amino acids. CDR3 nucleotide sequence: TGTGCCAGCAGCGTAACCGGGTTGAACACTGAAGCTTTCTTT. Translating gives CASSVTGLNTEAFF. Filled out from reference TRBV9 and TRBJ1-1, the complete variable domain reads DSGVTQTPKHLITATGQRVTLRCSPRSGDLSVYWYQQSLDQGLQFLIQYYNGEERAKGNILERFSAQQFPDLHSELNLSSLELGDSALYFCASSVTGLNTEAFFGQGTRLTVV.

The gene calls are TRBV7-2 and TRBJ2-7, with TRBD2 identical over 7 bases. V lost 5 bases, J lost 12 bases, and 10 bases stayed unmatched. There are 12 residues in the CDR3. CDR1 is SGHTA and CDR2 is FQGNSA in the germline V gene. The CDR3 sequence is CASSGGGGILYF. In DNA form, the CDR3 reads TGTGCCAGCAGCGGGGGGGGAGGGATTCTGTACTTC.

The CDR3 loop reads CASSAGGLMNEQYF. As DNA, the CDR3 is TGTGCCAGCTCGGCGGGGGGGCTCATGAACGAGCAGTACTTC. This chain uses TRBV18 with TRBJ2-7; 9 bases are a match to TRBD2. This CDR3 spans 14 amino acids. With V trimmed by 6 bases and J by 5 bases, 8 bases remained unmatched. Germline V CDR1 and CDR2: KGHSH, LQKENI.

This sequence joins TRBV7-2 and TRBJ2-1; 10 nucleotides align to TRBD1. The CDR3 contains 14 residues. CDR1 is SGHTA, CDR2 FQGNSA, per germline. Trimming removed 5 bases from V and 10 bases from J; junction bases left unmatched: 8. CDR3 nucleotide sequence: TGTGCCAGCAGCCCCGGACAGGGGGAGGGGGAGCAGTTCTTC. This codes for CASSPGQGEGEQFF.

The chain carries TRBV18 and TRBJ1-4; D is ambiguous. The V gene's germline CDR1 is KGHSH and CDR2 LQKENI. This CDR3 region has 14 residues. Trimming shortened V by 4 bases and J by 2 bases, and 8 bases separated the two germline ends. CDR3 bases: TGTGCCAGCTCACATCTAGTCACTAATGAAAAACTGTTTTTT. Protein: CASSHLVTNEKLFF.